The text below deals with one TCR beta chain. There are 14 residues in the CDR3. J was trimmed by 0 bases and V by 5 bases; bases with no gene match: 4. Germline V gene lookup returns CDR1 SGHNT and CDR2 YYREEE (reference sequence). The record originates from a study of T cell changes during pregnancy in multiple sclerosis. This table comes from immunoSEQ multiplex PCR, and its TCRdb copy is limited to in-frame clones, with some not included. This sample has roughly 110,000 clones, with roughly nine tenths found just once. The chain uses TRBV5-4 and TRBJ1-1; 7 nucleotides match TRBD1. Material: peripheral blood, obtained before pregnancy. The sequence was collected from a female donor with multiple sclerosis, enrolled in a pregnancy study. CDR3 loop: CASRTGNVNTEAFF. The CDR3 DNA reads as TGTGCCAGCAGGACAGGGAATGTGAACACTGAAGCTTTCTTT.